Listed below are T cell receptor beta chains from one sample, sequenced in a study of T cell responses to AZD1222 COVID-19 vaccine. TCRdb's table, derived via immunoSEQ multiplex PCR, lists solely in-frame clones and lacks some. The sample has about 140,000 clones; under 95% are singletons. Source: peripheral blood, taken on day 0 of AZD1222 vaccination. All receptors come from an adult in good health. The CDR3 runs from the conserved cysteine through the conserved F or W. Each record gives: V gene, D gene, J gene, clone size, CDR3 DNA, CDR3 protein. D genes are given only for firm matches. The size entry is marked missing in some rows and otherwise reads once, few, many or a size class.

TRBV7-2	TRBD2	TRBJ2-5	once	TGTGCCAGCAGCCACAAGGCTAGCGGGGGAGAGACCCAGTACTTC	CASSHKASGGETQYF
TRBV6-1	.	TRBJ1-1	.	TGTGCCAGCAGTGAGCAGACCTACACTGAAGCTTTCTTT	CASSEQTYTEAFF
TRBV28	.	TRBJ2-2	.	TGTGCCAGCCCCGACAACACCGGGGAGCTGTTTTTT	CASPDNTGELFF
TRBV10-3	.	TRBJ2-7	.	TGTGCCATCAGTGAGCGGGACTCCTACGAGCAGTACTTC	CAISERDSYEQYF
TRBV29-1	.	TRBJ2-1	.	TGCAGCGTCCCTCAGGGTGGCACTAACGCTAATGAGCAGTTCTTC	CSVPQGGTNANEQFF
TRBV25-1	.	TRBJ1-6	.	TGTGCCAGCAGTGAATTTGGGGGGCCCGATTTTAATTCACCCCTCCACTTT	CASSEFGGPDFNSPLHF
TRBV20-1	TRBD2	TRBJ2-1	.	TGCAGTGCTAGTTCGGCGGGGGGGCCTGGGGAGCAGTTCTTC	CSASSAGGPGEQFF
TRBV6-5	TRBD1	TRBJ1-2	.	TGTGCCAGCAGTTACTGGGACAGGGGGCAGGATGGCTACACCTTC	CASSYWDRGQDGYTF
TRBV6-2/TRBV6-3	.	TRBJ2-3	.	TGTGCCAGCAGACCTATCGGGGTCAGCACAGATACGCAGTATTTT	CASRPIGVSTDTQYF
TRBV7-3	TRBD1	TRBJ2-7	few	TGTGCCAGCAGCTCACGACAGGGGAGCGAGCAGTACTTC	CASSSRQGSEQYF
TRBV19	.	TRBJ1-5	.	TGTGCCAGTAGTATCGGGACGCGAAGCAATCAGCCCCAGCATTTT	CASSIGTRSNQPQHF
TRBV9	TRBD1	TRBJ1-2	.	TGTGCCAGCAGCGGGACCGGGACAGGGGATCCCTATGGCTACACCTTC	CASSGTGTGDPYGYTF
TRBV10-2	TRBD1	TRBJ2-1	.	TGCGCCAGCAGGGGGGACAGGGGGCAGTCCTACAATGAGCAGTTCTTC	CASRGDRGQSYNEQFF
TRBV11-3	.	TRBJ2-1	.	TGTGCCAGCGGTTATCAATCGAATGAGCAGTTCTTC	CASGYQSNEQFF
TRBV7-8	TRBD2	TRBJ2-1	.	TGTGCCAGCAGCTTAGGAAGCGGGGCGGGGAATGAGCAGTTCTTC	CASSLGSGAGNEQFF
TRBV3-1/TRBV3-2	.	TRBJ1-2	.	TGTGCCAGCAGCCTCCTTCAGGGCGTAGGGTATGGCTACACCTTC	CASSLLQGVGYGYTF
TRBV5-6	.	TRBJ2-6	.	TGTGCCAGCAGCTTTATTTCTGGGGCCAACGTCCTGACTTTC	CASSFISGANVLTF
TRBV7-9	.	TRBJ1-1	.	TGTGCCAGCAGCTTCGTACACACTGAAGCTTTCTTT	CASSFVHTEAFF
TRBV5-6	TRBD1	TRBJ1-4	.	TGTGCCAGCAGCGTGCAGACAGGGGCGGGTGAAAAACTGTTTTTT	CASSVQTGAGEKLFF
TRBV5-1	.	TRBJ1-4	.	TGCGCCAGCAGCTCGAGCTGGGGGTGGAATGAAAAACTGTTTTTT	CASSSSWGWNEKLFF
TRBV11-3	.	TRBJ1-2	.	TGTGCCAGCAGCTGGGTAGGACATGGCGACGGCTACACCTTC	CASSWVGHGDGYTF
TRBV7-8	.	TRBJ1-1	.	TGTGCCAGCAGCTTAGACAGGGAAAGAGAAGCTTTCTTT	CASSLDREREAFF
TRBV14	.	TRBJ2-7	.	TGTGCCAGCAGCCAAGGGTCAACGACCTACGAGCAGTACTTC	CASSQGSTTYEQYF
TRBV7-6	.	TRBJ2-3	.	TGTGCCAGCAGCTTAATCCCCGCGGCAGATACGCAGTATTTT	CASSLIPAADTQYF
TRBV12-3/TRBV12-4	.	TRBJ1-1	.	TGTGCCAGCAGTTTAGGTCCGAACACTGAAGCTTTCTTT	CASSLGPNTEAFF
TRBV18	TRBD1	TRBJ1-5	.	TGTGCCAGCTCCCCCGACAGGGAGGGCCAGCCCCAGCATTTT	CASSPDREGQPQHF
TRBV2	.	TRBJ1-5	.	TGTGCCAGCAGTGAGGCCGGAGGGAGGAATCAGCCCCAGCATTTT	CASSEAGGRNQPQHF
TRBV7-2	TRBD2	TRBJ2-1	.	TGTGCCAGCAGCTCGGGGACGGGACTAGCGGGGGGCCCCTACAATGAGCAGTTCTTC	CASSSGTGLAGGPYNEQFF
TRBV6-5	.	TRBJ2-5	few	TGTGCCAGCAGGTTCGGGTTTGGGGAGACCCAGTACTTC	CASRFGFGETQYF
TRBV29-1	.	TRBJ1-1	.	TGCAGCGTTGAAGGCGGGTCGAACACTGAAGCTTTCTTT	CSVEGGSNTEAFF
TRBV6-5	.	TRBJ1-2	.	TGTGCCAGCAGTTACGTGATGGGCTATGGCTACACCTTC	CASSYVMGYGYTF
TRBV3-1/TRBV3-2	TRBD1	TRBJ1-2	.	TGTGCCAGCAGCCAAGCGGGGACAGGGAGTTATGGCTACACCTTC	CASSQAGTGSYGYTF
TRBV5-1	.	TRBJ2-7	.	TGCGCCAGCAGGGATGCAGGGACCTACGAGCAGTACTTC	CASRDAGTYEQYF
TRBV27	.	TRBJ2-7	.	TGTGCCAGCAGTTTCTCGTATAACAACGAGCAGTACTTC	CASSFSYNNEQYF
TRBV2	.	TRBJ1-3	once	TGTGCCAGCATTGTGGGACGGTCGGGAAACACCATATATTTT	CASIVGRSGNTIYF
TRBV19	.	TRBJ1-3	.	TGTGCCAGTACAAGAGGGGTATCTGGAAACACCATATATTTT	CASTRGVSGNTIYF
TRBV5-4	.	TRBJ1-6	few	TGTGCCAGCAGCACCGCAGGACGCTATGGCCTCCACTTT	CASSTAGRYGLHF
TRBV12-5	TRBD2	TRBJ2-7	.	TGTGCTAGTGGTTTGGTACTAGCGGGCGAGCAGTACTTC	CASGLVLAGEQYF
TRBV29-1	.	TRBJ1-5	once	TGCAGCGTTGAAGATCGGATATACAATCAGCCCCAGCATTTT	CSVEDRIYNQPQHF
TRBV6-2/TRBV6-3	.	TRBJ2-7	.	TGTGCCAGCAGTTACTCTGCGGGCACAGGGTACCACGAGCAGTACTTC	CASSYSAGTGYHEQYF
TRBV7-8	.	TRBJ2-3	once	TGTGCCAGCAGCTTATTTACCCCAGATACGCAGTATTTT	CASSLFTPDTQYF
TRBV7-8	TRBD1	TRBJ1-1	.	TGTGCCAGCGGCCCGGACAGGGGGGACACTGAAGCTTTCTTT	CASGPDRGDTEAFF
TRBV5-1	.	TRBJ2-2	.	TGCGCCAGCAGCTTGAATGTAGGAGGGGGTGCAGCCGGGGAGCTGTTTTTT	CASSLNVGGGAAGELFF
TRBV10-1	.	TRBJ1-3	.	TGCGCCAGCAGTGACGGGGTTGTACAGGCGAGCTCTGGAAACACCATATATTTT	CASSDGVVQASSGNTIYF
TRBV14	.	TRBJ2-1	.	TGTGCCAGCCGGATAACCGGGACTCCGTACAATGAGCAGTTCTTC	CASRITGTPYNEQFF
TRBV24-1	.	TRBJ2-1	.	TGTGCCACCAGTGATTTGGTACGAGAGGCTTCGAAGCAGTTCTTC	CATSDLVREASKQFF
TRBV7-8	.	TRBJ2-7	.	TGTGCCAGCAGCTTAGGAGACAAAGCCTACGAGCAGTACTTC	CASSLGDKAYEQYF
TRBV19	.	TRBJ1-2	once	TGTGCCAGCGCGGACAAGGTCTACTATGGCTACACCTTC	CASADKVYYGYTF
TRBV7-2	.	TRBJ2-7	.	TGTGCCAGCAGCCATCCTGGGGGTAACGAGTACGAGCAGTACTTC	CASSHPGGNEYEQYF
TRBV6-5	.	TRBJ2-7	.	TGTGCCAGCAGTTACTCGATGCTCTACGAGCAGTACTTC	CASSYSMLYEQYF
TRBV25-1	.	TRBJ1-4	.	TGTGCCAGCAGTGAAGGGACCGCCAGGGTTAGTGAAAAACTGTTTTTT	CASSEGTARVSEKLFF
TRBV12-3/TRBV12-4	.	TRBJ1-1	.	TGTGCCAGCATTAAAGGGGAGGGCACTGAAGCTTTCTTT	CASIKGEGTEAFF
TRBV30	.	TRBJ1-1	.	TGTGCCTGGAGTGTAAACCGCTACCGTGAAGCTTTCTTT	CAWSVNRYREAFF
TRBV7-8	.	TRBJ1-5	.	TGTGCCAGCAGCTTAGGGGCAGGGAAGCAGCCCCAGCATTTT	CASSLGAGKQPQHF
TRBV6-1	.	TRBJ1-1	.	TGTGCCAGCAGTGAGGTATTGTGGGCTTTCTTT	CASSEVLWAFF
TRBV5-6	.	TRBJ1-2	once	TGTGCCAGCAGCTTGGGTCCCCTGGCCGGCTTCGTGGGCTTC	CASSLGPLAGFVGF
TRBV19	TRBD1	TRBJ2-3	.	TGTGCCAGTAGTATCCCCGGGACAGGGTCCACAGATACGCAGTATTTT	CASSIPGTGSTDTQYF